The rows below give T cell receptor beta chains drawn from one sample of a study of T cell responses to AZD1222 COVID-19 vaccine. The assay was immunoSEQ multiplex PCR, and TCRdb's table has in-frame clones only and misses some. The sample lists 130,000 or so clones; roughly 93% were seen once. This specimen consisted of peripheral blood, obtained on day 0 of AZD1222 vaccination. Source of these receptors: an adult in good health. CDR3s include the opening cysteine and the closing phenylalanine or tryptophan. D genes are given only for firm matches. A row's size may be missing; if present it is once, few, many or a size class.

J: TRBJ1-6
D: .
size: .
V: TRBV12-3/TRBV12-4
CDR3: CASSYYNSPLHF
DNA: TGTGCCAGCAGTTATTACAATTCACCCCTCCACTTT

J: TRBJ2-7
D: .
size: .
V: TRBV6-2/TRBV6-3
CDR3: CASSPTVGDILSYEQYF
DNA: TGTGCCAGCAGCCCCACGGTGGGGGACATCCTTTCCTACGAGCAGTACTTC

J: TRBJ2-1
D: .
size: .
V: TRBV9
CDR3: CASSKGGGMYNEQFF
DNA: TGTGCCAGCAGCAAAGGTGGGGGCATGTACAATGAGCAGTTCTTC

J: TRBJ1-1
D: .
size: .
V: TRBV7-2
CDR3: CASNQHPGTEAFF
DNA: TGTGCCAGCAACCAACACCCGGGGACTGAAGCTTTCTTT

J: TRBJ2-1
D: .
size: .
V: TRBV7-8
CDR3: CASSSGVFWDEQFF
DNA: TGTGCCAGCAGCTCTGGGGTCTTCTGGGATGAGCAGTTCTTC

J: TRBJ1-2
D: .
size: .
V: TRBV7-9
CDR3: CASSPPGGGGVYGYTF
DNA: TGTGCCAGCAGCCCCCCGGGGGGTGGTGGAGTTTATGGCTACACCTTC

J: TRBJ1-6
D: .
size: .
V: TRBV27
CDR3: CASSYKSYNSPLHF
DNA: TGTGCCAGCAGTTATAAGTCCTATAATTCACCCCTCCACTTT

J: TRBJ2-7
D: .
size: .
V: TRBV13
CDR3: CASALRGHEQYF
DNA: TGTGCCAGCGCCCTACGGGGTCACGAGCAGTACTTC

J: TRBJ1-5
D: TRBD1
size: .
V: TRBV19
CDR3: CASSIKARGPNQPQHF
DNA: TGTGCCAGTAGTATTAAGGCCAGGGGGCCTAATCAGCCCCAGCATTTT

J: TRBJ1-5
D: .
size: once
V: TRBV7-2
CDR3: CASSLGGGTHQPQHF
DNA: TGTGCCAGCAGCTTAGGAGGGGGAACTCATCAGCCCCAGCATTTT

J: TRBJ2-5
D: TRBD1
size: .
V: TRBV2
CDR3: CASSRDRQETQYF
DNA: TGTGCCAGCAGCCGGGACAGACAAGAGACCCAGTACTTC

J: TRBJ1-1
D: .
size: .
V: TRBV5-1
CDR3: CASSLGNANTEAFF
DNA: TGCGCCAGCAGCTTGGGCAACGCGAACACTGAAGCTTTCTTT

J: TRBJ1-5
D: .
size: few
V: TRBV11-2
CDR3: CASSLEDRGGQPQHF
DNA: TGTGCCAGCAGCTTAGAGGACCGGGGAGGTCAGCCCCAGCATTTT

J: TRBJ1-1
D: .
size: .
V: TRBV6-5
CDR3: CASSPNPTANTEAFF
DNA: TGTGCCAGCAGTCCGAACCCCACAGCGAACACTGAAGCTTTCTTT

J: TRBJ1-5
D: .
size: .
V: TRBV3-1/TRBV3-2
CDR3: CASRGDTNNQPQHF
DNA: TGTGCCAGCAGGGGGGACACTAACAATCAGCCCCAGCATTTT

J: TRBJ1-5
D: TRBD1
size: .
V: TRBV5-4
CDR3: CASSSGTGEGQPQHF
DNA: TGTGCCAGCAGCTCCGGGACAGGGGAAGGTCAGCCCCAGCATTTT

J: TRBJ1-2
D: .
size: once
V: TRBV5-4
CDR3: CASSLDRAEGLDGYTF
DNA: TGTGCCAGCAGCTTGGACAGGGCGGAGGGACTTGATGGCTACACCTTC

J: TRBJ1-6
D: TRBD1
size: .
V: TRBV7-9
CDR3: CASSQGGAHSPLHF
DNA: TGTGCCAGCAGCCAAGGGGGCGCCCATTCACCCCTCCACTTT

J: TRBJ1-5
D: TRBD1
size: once
V: TRBV6-5
CDR3: CASTLTGRNQPQHF
DNA: TGTGCCAGCACCCTGACAGGGCGCAATCAGCCCCAGCATTTT

J: TRBJ2-2
D: .
size: .
V: TRBV6-5
CDR3: CASTPGTYTGELFF
DNA: TGTGCCAGCACCCCAGGGACATATACCGGGGAGCTGTTTTTT

J: TRBJ2-1
D: .
size: .
V: TRBV6-5
CDR3: CASWKIASNEQFF
DNA: TGTGCCAGCTGGAAGATCGCTAGCAATGAGCAGTTCTTC

J: TRBJ1-2
D: .
size: .
V: TRBV3-1/TRBV3-2
CDR3: CASTPTLSDYGYTF
DNA: TGTGCCAGCACCCCAACGCTGTCCGACTATGGCTACACCTTC

J: TRBJ1-2
D: .
size: .
V: TRBV6-5
CDR3: CASSYGAGHPYGYTF
DNA: TGTGCCAGCAGTTACGGTGCAGGGCATCCCTATGGCTACACCTTC

J: TRBJ1-5
D: .
size: .
V: TRBV20-1
CDR3: CSARALAPQHF
DNA: TGCAGTGCTAGGGCATTGGCGCCCCAGCATTTT

J: TRBJ1-1
D: .
size: .
V: TRBV20-1
CDR3: CSALRVAEAFF
DNA: TGCAGTGCTTTGAGGGTCGCTGAAGCTTTCTTT

J: TRBJ1-1
D: TRBD1
size: .
V: TRBV7-9
CDR3: CASSYDRGQGDTEAFF
DNA: TGTGCCAGCAGCTATGATCGGGGACAGGGGGACACTGAAGCTTTCTTT

J: TRBJ1-1
D: .
size: .
V: TRBV5-1
CDR3: CASSRTRGFRTEAFF
DNA: TGCGCCAGCAGCCGGACTCGGGGCTTTCGAACTGAAGCTTTCTTT

J: TRBJ1-2
D: TRBD1
size: .
V: TRBV7-2
CDR3: CASSLVGSGQGYGYTF
DNA: TGTGCCAGCAGCTTAGTAGGCTCGGGACAGGGTTATGGCTACACCTTC

J: TRBJ1-4
D: .
size: once
V: TRBV6-5
CDR3: CASSYFARRGNEKLFF
DNA: TGTGCCAGCAGTTACTTCGCTCGGAGGGGGAATGAAAAACTGTTTTTT

J: TRBJ1-2
D: TRBD1
size: .
V: TRBV15
CDR3: CATSKETGRYYGYTF
DNA: TGTGCCACCAGCAAGGAGACAGGGAGATATTATGGCTACACCTTC

J: TRBJ1-2
D: .
size: .
V: TRBV7-2
CDR3: CASSLGGMPNYGYTF
DNA: TGTGCCAGCAGCTTAGGGGGCATGCCCAACTATGGCTACACCTTC

J: TRBJ2-7
D: .
size: .
V: TRBV13
CDR3: CASSLGPGPPAYEQYF
DNA: TGTGCCAGCAGCTTAGGCCCAGGGCCCCCGGCCTACGAGCAGTACTTC

J: TRBJ1-1
D: .
size: .
V: TRBV5-1
CDR3: CASRPTGTVNTEAFF
DNA: TGCGCCAGCAGACCGACCGGGACGGTGAACACTGAAGCTTTCTTT

J: TRBJ1-1
D: .
size: .
V: TRBV9
CDR3: CASSVDPDTEAFF
DNA: TGTGCCAGCAGCGTAGATCCGGACACTGAAGCTTTCTTT